The clone carrying this TCR beta chain was recorded many times. Antigen specificity is unknown. The data originate from a study of T cell repertoires in cytomegalovirus infection. General observations from the study: In two of eight donors, the top clonotype was HLA-C-restricted CMV-specific.

Germline CDR1 reads ENHRY; CDR2 reads SYGVKD. After removal of 6 bases from V and 6 bases from J, the junction contained 1 base not matched to a gene. This CDR3 comprises 11 residues. One entry per CDR3 protein results from TCRdb running MiXCR on the reads. The sample has 650,000 to 900,000 distinct CDR3 sequences; over 25% are singletons. The specimen comprised cultured CD8+ T cells from PBMCs, sampled from culture after CMV antigen stimulation. The clonotype was recovered from a human donor in good health (CMV status not recorded). Some clones in this sample may be carry-over from other donors' samples. The chain joins TRBV10-3 to TRBJ1-2, with 7 bases that match TRBD1. The CDR3 coding sequence is TGTGCCATCAGGACAGGGAATGGCTACACCTTC. Translating gives CAIRTGNGYTF.